This T cell receptor (beta chain) stems from a study of Ad26.COV2.S vaccination and SARS-CoV-2 variants. TCRdb keeps only in-frame clones here, not all; method: immunoSEQ multiplex PCR. This sample has some 270,000 clones; around 90% occur once, and the top ten carry roughly 3%. Described treatment: roughly 19 received Ad26.COV2.S at low or high dose, single or two shots; several received placebo; per-sample allocation not given. Collection of the samples took place on day 63 after the first injection of vaccine or placebo. From germline, CDR1 is SGHNT and CDR2 YYREEE (reference sequence). CDR3 length: 14 residues. V lost 4 bases and J 0 bases, leaving 11 bases between the germline ends.

The chain carries TRBV5-4 and TRBJ2-7; tentative D call: TRBD1 (6 bases). Sequences were derived from peripheral blood, sampled in a trial of Ad26.COV2.S vaccine versus placebo. The sequence was obtained from a person between 18 and 65 years old who received the Ad26.COV2.S COVID-19 vaccine or a placebo. CDR3 nucleotide sequence: TGTGCCAGCAGCGCGGCACAGGGCTCCTACGAGCAGTACGTC. Its translation: CASSAAQGSYEQYV.